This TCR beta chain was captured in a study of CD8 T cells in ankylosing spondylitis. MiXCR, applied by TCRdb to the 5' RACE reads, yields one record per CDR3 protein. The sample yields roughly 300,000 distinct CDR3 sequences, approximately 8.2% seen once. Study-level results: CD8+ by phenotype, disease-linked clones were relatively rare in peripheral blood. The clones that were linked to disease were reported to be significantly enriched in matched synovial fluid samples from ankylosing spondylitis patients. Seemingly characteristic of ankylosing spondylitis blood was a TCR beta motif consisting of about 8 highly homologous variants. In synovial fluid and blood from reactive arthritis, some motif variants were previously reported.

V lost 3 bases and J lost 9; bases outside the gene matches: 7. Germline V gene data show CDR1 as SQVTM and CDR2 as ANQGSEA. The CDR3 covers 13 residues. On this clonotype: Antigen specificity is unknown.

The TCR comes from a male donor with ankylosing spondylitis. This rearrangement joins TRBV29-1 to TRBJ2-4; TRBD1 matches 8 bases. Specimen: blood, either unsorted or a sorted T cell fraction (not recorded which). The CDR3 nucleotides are TGCAGCGTTGACGCAGGGGGCAGTACCATTCAGTACTTC. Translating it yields CSVDAGGSTIQYF.